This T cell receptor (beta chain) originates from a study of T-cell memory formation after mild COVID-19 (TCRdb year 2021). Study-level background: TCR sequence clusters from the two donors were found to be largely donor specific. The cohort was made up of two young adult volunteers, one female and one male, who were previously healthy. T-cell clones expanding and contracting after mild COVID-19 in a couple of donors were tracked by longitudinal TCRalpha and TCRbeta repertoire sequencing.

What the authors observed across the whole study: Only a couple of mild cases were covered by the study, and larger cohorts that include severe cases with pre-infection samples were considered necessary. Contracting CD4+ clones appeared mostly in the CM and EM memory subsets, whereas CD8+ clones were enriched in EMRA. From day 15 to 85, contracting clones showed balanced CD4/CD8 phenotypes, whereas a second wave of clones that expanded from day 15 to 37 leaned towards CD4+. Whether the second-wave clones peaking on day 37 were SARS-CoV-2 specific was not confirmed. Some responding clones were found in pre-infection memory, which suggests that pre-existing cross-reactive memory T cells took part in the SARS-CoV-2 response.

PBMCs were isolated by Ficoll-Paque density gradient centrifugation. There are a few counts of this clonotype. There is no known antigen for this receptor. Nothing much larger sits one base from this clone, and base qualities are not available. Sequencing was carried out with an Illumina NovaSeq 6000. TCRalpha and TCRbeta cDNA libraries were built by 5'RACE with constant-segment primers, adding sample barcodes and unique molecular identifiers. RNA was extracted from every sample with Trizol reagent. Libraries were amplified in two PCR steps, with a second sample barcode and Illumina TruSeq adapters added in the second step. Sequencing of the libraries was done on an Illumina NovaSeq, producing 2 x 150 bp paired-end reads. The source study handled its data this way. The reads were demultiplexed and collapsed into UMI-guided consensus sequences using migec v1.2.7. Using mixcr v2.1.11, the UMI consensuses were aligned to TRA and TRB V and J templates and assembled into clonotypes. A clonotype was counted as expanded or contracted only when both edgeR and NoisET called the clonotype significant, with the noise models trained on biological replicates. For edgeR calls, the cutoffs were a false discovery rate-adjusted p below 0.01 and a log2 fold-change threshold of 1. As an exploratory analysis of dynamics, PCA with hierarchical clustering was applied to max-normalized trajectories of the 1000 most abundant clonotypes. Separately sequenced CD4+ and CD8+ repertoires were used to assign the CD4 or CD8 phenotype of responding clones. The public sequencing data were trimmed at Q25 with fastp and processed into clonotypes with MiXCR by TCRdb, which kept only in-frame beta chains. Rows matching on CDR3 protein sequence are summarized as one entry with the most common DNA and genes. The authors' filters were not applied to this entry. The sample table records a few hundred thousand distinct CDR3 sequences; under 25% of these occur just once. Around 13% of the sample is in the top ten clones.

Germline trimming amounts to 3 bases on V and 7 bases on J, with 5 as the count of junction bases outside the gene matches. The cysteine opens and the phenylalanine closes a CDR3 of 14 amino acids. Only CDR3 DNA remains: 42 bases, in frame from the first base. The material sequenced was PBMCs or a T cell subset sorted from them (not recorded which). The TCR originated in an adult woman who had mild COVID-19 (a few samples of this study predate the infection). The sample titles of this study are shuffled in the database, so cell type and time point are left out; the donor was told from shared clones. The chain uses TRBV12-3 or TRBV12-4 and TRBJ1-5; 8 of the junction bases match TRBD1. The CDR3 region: CASSFTGGGQPQHF. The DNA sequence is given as TGTGCCAGCAGTTTCACAGGGGGTGGACAGCCCCAGCATTTT.